Listed here are 28 T cell receptor beta chains from one sample, sequenced in a study of T cells in Graves' hyperthyroidism and ophthalmopathy. Amplification of TCR beta CDR3 regions used RNA as the template. When the TCR CDR3 underwent first-round RT-PCR, the HTBI primer set was used. TCRdb analysed the multiplex PCR reads with MiXCR anew, one entry per CDR3 protein. The data hold about 300,000 distinct CDR3 sequences, with approximately 18% observed a single time. The sequencing input was blood. Receptors were obtained from a man aged 45 to 65 with Graves' ophthalmopathy.

This clonotype was seen repeatedly, ten times or more. The junction departs from the called germline gene at one end, perhaps through a read error. The rearrangement links TRBV5-1 to TRBJ2-1; 9 bases are a match to TRBD2. This CDR3 comprises 15 residues. The germline V gene has CDR1 SGHRS and CDR2 YFSETQ. The CDR3 DNA follows: TGTGCCAGCAGTCCAGCGGGAGGCTCCTACAATGAGCAGTTCTTC. Protein sequence: CASSPAGGSYNEQFF.

This clonotype was found many times. The CDR3 nucleotides read TGCGCCAGCAGTGAAAGGACTAGCGGGAAGCATGAGCAGTTCTTC. This sequence encodes CASSERTSGKHEQFF. The V call is TRBV10-1, the J call TRBJ2-1; 12 bases are a match to TRBD2. CDR1 is WNHNN and CDR2 is SYGVQD in the germline V gene (reference sequence). Trimming cost V 3 bases and J 8 bases; bases outside gene matches: 5. The length of the CDR3 is 15 residues.

The chain is built from TRBV28 and TRBJ2-1; 7 positions match TRBD1. Germline CDR1 MDHEN, CDR2 SYDVKM. V was pared by 6 bases and J by 7 bases, with 6 bases of the junction left unmatched. The CDR3 covers 13 residues. This CDR3 reads CASRITGDNEQFF. CDR3 nucleotides: TGTGCCAGCAGAATAACAGGGGATAATGAGCAGTTCTTC.

The table lists this clonotype with many counts. The rearrangement links TRBV30 to TRBJ1-2; D might be TRBD1 (5 bases). Trimming took 2 bases from V and 7 from J, leaving 11 bases between them. The CDR3 contains 12 residues. The germline gives CDR1 GTSNPN, CDR2 SVGIG (reference sequence). The CDR3: CAWSLGVGGYTF. CDR3 in DNA: TGTGCCTGGAGTCTGGGGGTTGGTGGCTACACCTTC. Complete variable domain (other parts from reference TRBV30 and TRBJ1-2): SQTIHQWPATLVQPVGSPLSLECTVEGTSNPNLYWYRQAAGRGLQLLFYSVGIGQISSEVPQNLSASRPQDRQFILSSKKLLLSDSGFYLCAWSLGVGGYTFGSGTRLTVV.

This clonotype came up a few times. The chain recombines TRBV7-9 with TRBJ2-1; 7 bases fit TRBD2. Germline lookup yields CDR1 SEHNR and CDR2 FQNEAQ (reference sequence). The CDR3 contains 14 residues. Trimming cost V 3 bases and J 8 bases; bases outside gene matches: 7. CDR3 sequence (DNA): TGTGCCAGCAGCTTCCAGACTAGCAGCTATGAGCAGTTCTTC. Protein sequence: CASSFQTSSYEQFF.

This clonotype was seen only a few times. The chain recombines TRBV9 with TRBJ2-5; TRBD2 agrees at 9 bases. The CDR3 runs to 15 residues. Germline lookup yields CDR1 SGDLS and CDR2 YYNGEE. J was trimmed by 1 base and V by 0 bases; bases with no gene match: 1. CDR3 sequence (DNA): TGTGCCAGCAGCGTAGGGACTAGCGTCCAAGAGACCCAGTACTTC. Protein: CASSVGTSVQETQYF.

This clonotype was observed a few times. The rearrangement uses TRBV24-1 and TRBJ2-1; 8 nucleotides line up with TRBD1. Germline V lookup: CDR1 KGHDR, CDR2 SFDVKD. This CDR3 comprises 15 residues. The ends lost 5 bases at V and 11 bases at J; junction bases unmatched: 13. The CDR3 protein is CATSAPRGTGLQQFF. CDR3 in DNA: TGTGCCACCAGTGCCCCAAGAGGGACAGGTCTTCAGCAGTTCTTC.

The V and J genes are TRBV7-8 and TRBJ2-2; TRBD1 aligns across 10 bases. V shed 5 bases, J shed 7 bases, and the junction held 13 bases outside the gene matches. This CDR3 region has 17 residues. The V gene's germline CDR1 is SGHVS and CDR2 FQNEAQ. The CDR3 sequence: CASSPDPRDRGLGELFF. The DNA for the CDR3 is TGTGCCAGCAGCCCCGACCCTCGGGACAGGGGACTCGGGGAGCTGTTTTTT. Together with reference TRBV7-8 and TRBJ2-2, the CDR3 gives the full variable domain: GAGVSQSPRYKVAKRGQDVALRCDPISGHVSLFWYQQALGQGPEFLTYFQNEAQLDKSGLPSDRFFAERPEGSVSTLKIQRTQQEDSAVYLCASSPDPRDRGLGELFFGEGSRLTVL.

The chain combines TRBV12-3 or TRBV12-4 with TRBJ1-2, with 7 bases matching TRBD1. The CDR3 has 15 residues. Trimming cost V 1 base and J 4 bases; bases outside gene matches: 6. The CDR3 DNA is TGTGCCAGCAGTTTAGGCACCCAGGGGGTCTATGGCTACACCTTC. It translates to CASSLGTQGVYGYTF.

The chain has TRBV13 and TRBJ1-3, with TRBD1 matching 7 bases. With V trimmed by 8 bases and J by 0 bases, 4 bases remained unmatched. This CDR3 has 14 residues. Germline V lookup: CDR1 PRHDT, CDR2 FYEKMQ (reference sequence). CDR3 loop: CASGRGDSGNTIYF. CDR3 coding DNA: TGTGCCAGCGGCAGGGGGGACTCTGGAAACACCATATATTTT.

This clonotype showed up many times. This chain joins TRBV7-3 and TRBJ2-3, with D tentatively TRBD2 (7 bases). Germline CDR1 reads SGHTA; CDR2 reads FQGTGA. The CDR3 totals 15 residues. Trimming left V 0 bases short and J 4 bases short, with 11 bases between. The CDR3 reads CASSLTPGGADTQYF. The CDR3 coding sequence is TGTGCCAGCAGCTTAACGCCGGGGGGCGCAGATACGCAGTATTTT.

Comments on this clonotype: Germline is not matched at one junction end, which may reflect a read error. This chain connects TRBV11-2 to TRBJ2-1; no clear D gene. Germline CDR1 reads SGHAT; CDR2 reads FQNNGV. The CDR3 consists of 17 residues. CDR3 coding DNA: TGTACCAGCAGCTTAGATGGAACTGCGAGCTCCTACAATGAGCAGTTCTTC. The encoded protein is CTSSLDGTASSYNEQFF. Full variable domain (rest looked up from reference TRBV11-2 and TRBJ2-1): EAGVAQSPRYKIIEKRQSVAFWCNPISGHATLYWYQQILGQGPKLLIQFQNNGVVDDSQLPKDRFSAERLKGVDSTLKIQPAKLEDSAVYLCTSSLDGTASSYNEQFFGPGTRLTVL.

This clonotype was counted many times. The V and J genes are TRBV5-1 and TRBJ2-2; D gene ambiguous. Trimming took 0 bases from V and 3 from J, leaving 9 bases between them. CDR1 and CDR2 (germline): SGHRS, YFSETQ. The CDR3 sequence is 15 residues long. CDR3 region: CASSLVVSDTGELFF. The CDR3 nucleotides are TGCGCCAGCAGCTTGGTAGTCTCGGACACCGGGGAGCTGTTTTTT.

Ten or more counts support this clonotype. The V and J genes are TRBV20-1 and TRBJ1-1; D is uncertain. The CDR3 runs to 13 residues. V lost 0 bases and J 4 bases, leaving 9 bases between the germline ends. Looked up from germline, CDR1 is DFQATT and CDR2 is SNEGSKA (reference sequence). The CDR3 DNA is TGCAGTGCTAGAGATCACCTCGGCACTGAAGCTTTCTTT. Translation gives CSARDHLGTEAFF.

A remark on this clonotype: This could be a read error, since a much larger clone is one nucleotide away. The chain uses TRBV30 and TRBJ2-7; tentatively, D is TRBD1 or TRBD2 (5 bases each). Germline lookup yields CDR1 GTSNPN and CDR2 SVGIG (reference sequence). V was clipped by 4 bases and J by 9 bases, with 19 bases between them. The CDR3 length is 13 residues. CDR3 coding DNA: TGTGCCTGGACTTCCGGGGCCAACGCGCGGCAGTACTTC. Translated: CAWTSGANARQYF. Based on the CDR3 plus reference TRBV30 and TRBJ2-7, the full variable domain is SQTIHQWPATLVQPVGSPLSLECTVEGTSNPNLYWYRQAAGRGLQLLFYSVGIGQISSEVPQNLSASRPQDRQFILSSKKLLLSDSGFYLCAWTSGANARQYFGPGTRLTVT.

This clonotype was recorded a few times. This chain joins TRBV13 and TRBJ1-3; TRBD1 matches at 11 bases. This CDR3 is 16 amino acids long. Germline V gives CDR1 PRHDT, CDR2 FYEKMQ (reference sequence). Trimming cost V 1 base and J 8 bases; bases outside gene matches: 7. This CDR3 reads CASSLDGTGGPDTIYF. CDR3 nucleotides: TGTGCCAGCAGCTTAGACGGGACAGGGGGGCCGGACACCATATATTTT.

There are many counts of this clonotype. The J gene is TRBJ2-2, the V gene TRBV20-1; 7 bases match TRBD2. This CDR3 is 13 amino acids long. V was pared by 4 bases and J by 7 bases, with 6 bases of the junction left unmatched. CDR1 DFQATT and CDR2 SNEGSKA come from the germline V gene (reference sequence). The CDR3, as DNA: TGCAGTGCTACTGACACGGGGGGCGGGGAGCTGTTTTTT. This encodes CSATDTGGGELFF.

Only a few counts were recorded for this clonotype. The chain employs TRBV20-1 and TRBJ1-4; D is possibly TRBD1 (6 bases). The CDR3 consists of 16 residues. From germline, CDR1 is DFQATT and CDR2 SNEGSKA (reference sequence). V gave up 2 bases and J gave up 8 bases, with 21 bases separating them. The CDR3 protein is CSARTRGGQGYEKLFF. The CDR3 DNA reads as TGCAGTGCTAGAACCCGGGGGGGCCAGGGTTACGAAAAACTGTTTTTT.

The chain links TRBV7-9 to TRBJ1-4, with 9 positions matching TRBD1. The germline V gene has CDR1 SEHNR and CDR2 FQNEAQ (reference sequence). The CDR3 contains 15 residues. The V segment lost 5 bases and the J segment 7 bases; nucleotides outside the gene matches: 8. The CDR3 loop is CASSSPGQGGEKLFF. The CDR3 coding sequence is TGTGCCAGCAGCAGCCCGGGACAGGGCGGTGAAAAACTGTTTTTT.

The chain uses TRBV2 and TRBJ2-2; 7 bases are a match to TRBD2. The germline V gene encodes CDR1 SNHLY and CDR2 FYNNEI. V shed 5 bases, J shed 5 bases, and the junction held 8 bases outside the gene matches. The CDR3 covers 15 residues. CDR3 in DNA: TGTGCCAGCAGTTTTGAGGGAGGGCCGACCGGGGAGCTGTTTTTT. Its protein product is CASSFEGGPTGELFF.

The gene calls are TRBV7-9 and TRBJ2-2, with 12 bases that match TRBD2. V was clipped by 6 bases and J by 5 bases; unmatched bases: 13. The germline gives CDR1 SEHNR, CDR2 FQNEAQ (reference sequence). This CDR3 is 18 amino acids long. CDR3 protein: CASSFRIRLAGVTGELFF. In DNA form, the CDR3 reads TGTGCCAGCAGTTTTCGGATTCGACTAGCGGGAGTTACCGGGGAGCTGTTTTTT.

The DNA for the CDR3 is TGTGCTAGTGGTCCCGGGGGCCCACAAGAGACCCAGTACTTC. This sequence encodes CASGPGGPQETQYF. The genes are TRBV12-5 and TRBJ2-5; tentatively, D is TRBD1 or TRBD2 (6 bases each). The CDR3 has 14 residues. Trimming shortened V by 5 bases and J by 2 bases, and 12 bases separated the two germline ends. The germline gives CDR1 LGHNT, CDR2 FRNRAP.

This clonotype was seen at least ten times. V usage is TRBV14 and J usage is TRBJ1-1; D remains ambiguous. Germline V gives CDR1 SGHDN, CDR2 FVKESK. This CDR3 has 13 amino acids. Trimming stripped 3 bases from V and 0 bases from J, with 5 bases between. The CDR3 DNA follows: TGTGCCAGCAGCCAGGGCGTGAACACTGAAGCTTTCTTT. It codes for CASSQGVNTEAFF.

The chain has TRBV11-2 and TRBJ2-1; 10 nucleotides agree with TRBD2. Germline lookup yields CDR1 SGHAT and CDR2 FQNNGV. The CDR3 is 18 amino acids. V trimming: 5 bases; J trimming: 0 bases; junction bases outside the gene matches: 10. CDR3 nucleotides: TGTGCCAGCAGCCCCCGAGCGGGAGGGCGGAGCTCCTACAATGAGCAGTTCTTC. Protein product: CASSPRAGGRSSYNEQFF.

This clonotype has only a few counts. The chain employs TRBV2 and TRBJ1-3, with a weak D call TRBD1 (6 bases). Germline assignment: CDR1 SNHLY and CDR2 FYNNEI. There are 13 residues in the CDR3. The ends were cut back, 0 bases at V and 10 bases at J, with 10 bases in the middle. CDR3 in amino acids: CASSEAHRVTIYF. In DNA form, the CDR3 reads TGTGCCAGCAGTGAAGCACACAGGGTAACCATATATTTT.

This chain uses TRBV20-1 with TRBJ2-7; D gene ambiguous. The V gene's germline CDR1 is DFQATT and CDR2 SNEGSKA (reference sequence). Trimming stripped 6 bases from V and 2 bases from J, with 8 bases between. CDR3 length equals 11 residues. CDR3 amino acids: CSALPAYEQYF. The DNA of the CDR3 is TGCAGTGCCCTACCGGCCTACGAGCAGTACTTC.

This clonotype has just a few counts. This CDR3 is CASSLDRVFQPQHF. As DNA, the CDR3 is TGTGCCAGCAGCCTAGACAGGGTTTTTCAGCCCCAGCATTTT. The rearrangement joins TRBV6-2 or TRBV6-3 to TRBJ1-5; the match to TRBD1 covers 7 bases. The V gene's germline CDR1 is MNHEY and CDR2 SVGEGT. The CDR3 totals 14 residues. V was clipped by 6 bases and J by 6 bases; unmatched bases: 8.

This chain connects TRBV19 to TRBJ1-5; D is uncertain. V was cut by 2 bases and J by 0 bases, with 11 bases left in between. The germline CDR1 and CDR2 sequences are LNHDA and SQIVND (reference sequence). The CDR3 runs 16 residues. The CDR3, as DNA: TGTGCCAGTAGTATACGAAGCCTCTATAGCAATCAGCCCCAGCATTTT. Protein product: CASSIRSLYSNQPQHF.